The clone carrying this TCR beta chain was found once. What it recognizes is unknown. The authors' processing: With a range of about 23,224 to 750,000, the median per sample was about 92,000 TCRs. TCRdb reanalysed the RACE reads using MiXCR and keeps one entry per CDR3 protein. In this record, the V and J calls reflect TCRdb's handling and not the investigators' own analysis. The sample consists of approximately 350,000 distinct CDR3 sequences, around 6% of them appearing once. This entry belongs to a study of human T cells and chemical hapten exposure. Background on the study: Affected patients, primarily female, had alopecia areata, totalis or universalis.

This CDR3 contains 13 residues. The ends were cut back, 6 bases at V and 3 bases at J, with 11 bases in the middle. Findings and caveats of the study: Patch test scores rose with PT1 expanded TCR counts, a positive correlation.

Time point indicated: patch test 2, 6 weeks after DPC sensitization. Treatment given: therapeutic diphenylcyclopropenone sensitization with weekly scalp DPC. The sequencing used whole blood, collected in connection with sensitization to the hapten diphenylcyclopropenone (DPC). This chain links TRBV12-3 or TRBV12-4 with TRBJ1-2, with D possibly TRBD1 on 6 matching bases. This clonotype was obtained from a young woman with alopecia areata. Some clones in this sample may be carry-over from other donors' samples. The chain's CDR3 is CASSPQGHYGYTF. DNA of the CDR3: TGTGCCAGCAGCCCACAGGGCCACTATGGCTACACCTTC.